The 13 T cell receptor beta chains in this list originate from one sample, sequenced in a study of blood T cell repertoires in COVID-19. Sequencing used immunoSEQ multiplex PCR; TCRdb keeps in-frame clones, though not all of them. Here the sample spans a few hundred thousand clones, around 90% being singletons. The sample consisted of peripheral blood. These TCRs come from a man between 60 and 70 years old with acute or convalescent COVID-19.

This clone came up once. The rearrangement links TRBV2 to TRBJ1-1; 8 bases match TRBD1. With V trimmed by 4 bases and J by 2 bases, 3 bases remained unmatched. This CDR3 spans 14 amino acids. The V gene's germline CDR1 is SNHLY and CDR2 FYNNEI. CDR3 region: CASSVTGANTEAFF. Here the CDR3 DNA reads TGTGCCAGCAGTGTGACAGGGGCTAACACTGAAGCTTTCTTT.

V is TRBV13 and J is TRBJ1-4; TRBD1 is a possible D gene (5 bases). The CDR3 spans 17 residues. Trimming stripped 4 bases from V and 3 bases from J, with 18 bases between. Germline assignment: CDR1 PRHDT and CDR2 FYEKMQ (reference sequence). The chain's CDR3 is CASSSGDLGGANEKLFF. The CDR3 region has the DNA TGTGCCAGCAGCTCCGGAGACTTGGGGGGGGCTAATGAAAAACTGTTTTTT.

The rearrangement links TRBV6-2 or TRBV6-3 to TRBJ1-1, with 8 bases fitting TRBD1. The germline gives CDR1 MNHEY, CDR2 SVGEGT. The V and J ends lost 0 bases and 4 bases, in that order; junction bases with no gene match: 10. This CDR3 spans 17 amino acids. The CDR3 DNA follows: TGTGCCAGCAGTTACTCGAGGGCAGGGGGCGGCGGCACTGAAGCTTTCTTT. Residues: CASSYSRAGGGGTEAFF.

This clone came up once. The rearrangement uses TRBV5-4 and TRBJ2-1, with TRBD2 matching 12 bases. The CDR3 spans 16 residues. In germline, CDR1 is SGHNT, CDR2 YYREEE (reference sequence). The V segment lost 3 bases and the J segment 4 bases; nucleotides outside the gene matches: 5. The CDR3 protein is CASSSASGGVYNEQFF. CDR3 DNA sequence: TGTGCCAGCAGCTCTGCTAGCGGGGGGGTATACAATGAGCAGTTCTTC.

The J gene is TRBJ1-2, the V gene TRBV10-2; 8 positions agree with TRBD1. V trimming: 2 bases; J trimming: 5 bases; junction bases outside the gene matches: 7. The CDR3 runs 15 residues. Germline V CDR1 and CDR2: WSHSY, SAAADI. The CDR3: CASSERTGGWYGYTF. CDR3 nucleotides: TGCGCCAGCAGTGAGAGAACAGGGGGATGGTATGGCTACACCTTC.

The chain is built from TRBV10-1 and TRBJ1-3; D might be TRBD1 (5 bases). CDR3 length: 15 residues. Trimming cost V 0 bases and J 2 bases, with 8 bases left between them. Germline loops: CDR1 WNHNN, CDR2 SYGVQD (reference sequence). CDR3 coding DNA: TGCGCCAGCAGTGAGTCTGCCAGGGCTGGAAACACCATATATTTT. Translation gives CASSESARAGNTIYF.

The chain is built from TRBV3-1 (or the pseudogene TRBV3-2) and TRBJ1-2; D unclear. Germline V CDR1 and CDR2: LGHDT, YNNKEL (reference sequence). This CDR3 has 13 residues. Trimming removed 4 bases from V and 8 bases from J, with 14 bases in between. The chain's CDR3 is CASSLRKIGGYTF. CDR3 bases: TGTGCCAGCAGCCTTAGAAAGATCGGGGGCTACACCTTC.

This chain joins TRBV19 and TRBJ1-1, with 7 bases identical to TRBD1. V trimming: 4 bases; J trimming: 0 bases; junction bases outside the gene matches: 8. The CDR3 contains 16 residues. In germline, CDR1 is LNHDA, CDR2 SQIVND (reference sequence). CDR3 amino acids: CASSTRDRGLNTEAFF. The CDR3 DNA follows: TGTGCCAGTAGTACCCGGGACAGAGGATTGAACACTGAAGCTTTCTTT. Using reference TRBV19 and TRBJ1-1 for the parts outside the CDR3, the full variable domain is DGGITQSPKYLFRKEGQNVTLSCEQNLNHDAMYWYRQDPGQGLRLIYYSQIVNDFQKGDIAEGYSVSREKKESFPLTVTSAQKNPTAFYLCASSTRDRGLNTEAFFGQGTRLTVV.

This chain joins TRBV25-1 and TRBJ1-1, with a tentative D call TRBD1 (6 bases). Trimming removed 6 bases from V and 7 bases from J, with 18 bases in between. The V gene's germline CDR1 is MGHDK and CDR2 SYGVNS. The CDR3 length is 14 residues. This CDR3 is CASSEGRGTYEAFF. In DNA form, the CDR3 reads TGTGCCAGCAGCGAGGGAAGAGGGACATATGAAGCTTTCTTT.

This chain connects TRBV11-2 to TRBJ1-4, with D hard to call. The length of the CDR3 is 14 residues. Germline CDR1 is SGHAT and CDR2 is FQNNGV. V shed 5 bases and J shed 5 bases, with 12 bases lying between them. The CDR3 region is CASSLIQSNEKLFF. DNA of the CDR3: TGTGCCAGCAGCCTAATACAGTCAAATGAAAAACTGTTTTTT.

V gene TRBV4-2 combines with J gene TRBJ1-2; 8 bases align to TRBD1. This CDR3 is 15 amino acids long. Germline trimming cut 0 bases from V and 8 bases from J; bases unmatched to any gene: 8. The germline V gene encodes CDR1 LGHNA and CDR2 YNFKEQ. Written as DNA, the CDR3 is TGTGCCAGCAGCCAAGATCGAGACAGGGGCCAAGGCTACACCTTC. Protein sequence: CASSQDRDRGQGYTF.

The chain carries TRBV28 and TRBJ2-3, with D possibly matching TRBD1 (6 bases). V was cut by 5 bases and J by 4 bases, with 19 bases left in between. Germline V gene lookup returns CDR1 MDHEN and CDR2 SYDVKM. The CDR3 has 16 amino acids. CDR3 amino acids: CASSPRGQGLPDTQYF. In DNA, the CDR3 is TGTGCCAGCAGTCCCCGAGGGCAGGGGTTGCCAGATACGCAGTATTTT.

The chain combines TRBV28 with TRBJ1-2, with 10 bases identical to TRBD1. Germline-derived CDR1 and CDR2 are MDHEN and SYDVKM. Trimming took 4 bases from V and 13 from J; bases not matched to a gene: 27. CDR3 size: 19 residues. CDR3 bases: TGTGCCAGCAGTTCAAACTTCGGAACTTCCCGAAGACAGGGGGCAAGCGGCACCTTC. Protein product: CASSSNFGTSRRQGASGTF.